This paragraph covers one TCR beta chain sequence. V was trimmed by 3 bases and J by 4 bases, leaving 16 bases between them. The V gene's germline CDR1 is SGDLS and CDR2 YYNGEE. The CDR3 has 15 residues. This sample stems from a study of cytomegalovirus exposure and HLA in healthy donors. TCRdb's copy holds only in-frame clones and misses some; the assay was immunoSEQ multiplex PCR. Among approximately 160,000 clones listed, almost 85% were seen once. The sequenced material came from PBMCs. V usage is TRBV9 and J usage is TRBJ1-1; a possible D gene is TRBD1 (6 bases). The clonotype was recovered from a man between 25 and 39 years old in good health and CMV-seropositive. The DNA of the CDR3 is TGTGCCAGCAGCGCCGACTCGGGGGGGGCCACTGAAGCTTTCTTT. Translation gives CASSADSGGATEAFF.